The 10 T cell receptor beta chains given below trace back to one sample, sequenced in a study of metastatic and nonmetastatic thyroid tumors. Through MiXCR, TCRdb re-clonotyped the PCR reads. Of over 30,000 clones listed, about 29% are singletons. No patient received treatment before thyroid surgery. Sample: blood. Receptor source: a female donor with papillary thyroid cancer or a benign thyroid nodule (not recorded which). Some clones in this sample may be carry-over from other donors' samples.

This clone was counted a few times. J is TRBJ1-2 and V is TRBV6-5, with TRBD1 identical over 9 bases. The V gene's germline CDR1 is MNHEY and CDR2 SVGAGI. The J segment lost 8 bases and the V segment lost 2 bases, leaving 9 bases of the junction unmatched. This CDR3 is 15 amino acids long. This CDR3 reads CASSYLTGGARGYTF. CDR3 coding DNA: TGTGCCAGCAGTTACCTTACAGGGGGCGCAAGGGGCTACACCTTC.

This clone occurred a few times. The CDR3 spells CASSPTTGGEQYF. CDR3 nucleotide sequence: TGTGCCAGCAGTCCTACGACAGGGGGCGAGCAGTACTTC. The rearrangement joins TRBV28 to TRBJ2-7, with 9 bases aligning to TRBD1. From germline, CDR1 is MDHEN and CDR2 SYDVKM. CDR3 length: 13 amino acids. J gave up 6 bases and V 5 bases, and 5 bases lay outside the gene matches.

V is TRBV11-2 and J is TRBJ2-1; TRBD2 agrees at 8 bases. The CDR3 has 16 residues. V shed 5 bases, J shed 4 bases, and the junction held 10 bases outside the gene matches. Germline-derived CDR1 and CDR2 are SGHAT and FQNNGV. The CDR3 spells CASSPGRAGVYNEQFF. The CDR3 bases are TGTGCCAGCAGCCCCGGACGAGCGGGGGTGTACAATGAGCAGTTCTTC.

V gene TRBV18 combines with J gene TRBJ2-7; D possibly corresponds to TRBD2 (5 bases). There are 15 residues in the CDR3. The V gene's germline CDR1 is KGHSH and CDR2 LQKENI. Trimming removed 6 bases at V and 2 bases at J, with 17 bases between. The CDR3: CASSQGTGSPYEQYF. The CDR3 DNA is TGTGCCAGCTCCCAAGGAACGGGAAGTCCCTACGAGCAGTACTTC.

The chain joins TRBV6-5 to TRBJ1-6; no definite D call. The V gene's germline CDR1 is MNHEY and CDR2 SVGAGI. V was cut by 4 bases and J by 11 bases, with 0 bases left in between. The CDR3 covers 9 residues. CDR3 bases: TGTGCCAGCAGTTCACCCCTCCACTTT. It yields the protein CASSSPLHF.

By share, this clone counts as medium-sized. V and J are TRBV6-1 and TRBJ2-1, with D maybe TRBD2 (5 bases). V dropped 3 bases and J dropped 14 bases, with 17 bases sitting between them. This CDR3 comprises 13 residues. Germline V gene data show CDR1 as MNHNS and CDR2 as SASEGT. For the CDR3, the DNA is TGTGCCAGCAGTGAGACTTTTGTCCCGGAGGAGTTCTTC. This encodes CASSETFVPEEFF.

The table lists this clone with a few counts. The chain has TRBV24-1 and TRBJ2-1, with D perhaps being TRBD1 or TRBD2 (6 bases each). The CDR3 has 16 amino acids. Germline V gene sequence: CDR1 KGHDR, CDR2 SFDVKD. V lost 1 base and J 4 bases, leaving 13 bases between the germline ends. CDR3 DNA sequence: TGTGCCACCAGTGATTTTGGGCAGGGGACTTACAATGAGCAGTTCTTC. Protein sequence: CATSDFGQGTYNEQFF.

This clone occurred many times. A read error may explain this, as a much larger clone is one base away. The CDR3 does not end in the conserved phenylalanine or tryptophan, so this is likely a read error. The V gene is TRBV28, the J gene TRBJ2-7, with TRBD2 identical over 10 bases. This CDR3 has 16 amino acids. Germline V lookup: CDR1 MDHEN, CDR2 SYDVKM. Trimming removed 5 bases from V and 0 bases from J; junction bases left unmatched: 7. The DNA for the CDR3 is TGTGCCAGCAGTGATATAAGCGGGGGGGACTCCTACGAGCAGTACCTC. Translating it yields CASSDISGGDSYEQYL.

This clone was detected only a few times. A much more abundant neighbour one base away suggests this may be a read error. The J gene is TRBJ2-3, the V gene TRBV19; 11 positions agree with TRBD2. With 4 bases clipped from V and 2 bases from J, the junction kept 5 bases outside the gene matches. The CDR3 totals 16 residues. In germline, CDR1 is LNHDA, CDR2 SQIVND (reference sequence). The CDR3 region is CASSTSGRPVTDTQYF. CDR3 coding DNA: TGTGCCAGTAGTACTAGCGGGAGGCCCGTCACAGATACGCAGTATTTT.

This clone came up many times. The chain employs TRBV30 and TRBJ2-7; 8 nucleotides align to TRBD2. The CDR3 consists of 13 residues. V lost 3 bases and J lost 1; bases outside the gene matches: 2. Germline CDR1 is GTSNPN and CDR2 is SVGIG (reference sequence). In DNA, the CDR3 is TGTGCCTGGAGGCCTAGCGGGTCCTACGAGCAGTACTTC. Translating gives CAWRPSGSYEQYF.